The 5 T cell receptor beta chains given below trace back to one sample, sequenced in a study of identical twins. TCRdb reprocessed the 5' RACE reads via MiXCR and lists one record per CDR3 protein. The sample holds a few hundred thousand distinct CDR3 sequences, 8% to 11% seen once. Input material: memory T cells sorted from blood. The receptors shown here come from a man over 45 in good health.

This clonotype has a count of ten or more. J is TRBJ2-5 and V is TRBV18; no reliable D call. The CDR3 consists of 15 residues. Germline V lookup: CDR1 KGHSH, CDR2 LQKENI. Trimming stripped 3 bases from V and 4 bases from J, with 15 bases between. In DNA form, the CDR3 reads TGTGCCAGCTCACCGCCTAGTAATGGCCGAGAGACCCAGTACTTC. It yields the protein CASSPPSNGRETQYF.

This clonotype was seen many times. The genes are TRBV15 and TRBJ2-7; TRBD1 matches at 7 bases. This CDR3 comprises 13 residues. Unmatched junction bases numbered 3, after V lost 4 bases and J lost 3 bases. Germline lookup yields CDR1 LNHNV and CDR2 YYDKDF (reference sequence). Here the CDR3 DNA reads TGTGCCACCAGCACGGGACAGTACTACGAGCAGTACTTC. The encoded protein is CATSTGQYYEQYF. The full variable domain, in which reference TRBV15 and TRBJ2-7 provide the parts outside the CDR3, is DAMVIQNPRYQVTQFGKPVTLSCSQTLNHNVMYWYQQKSSQAPKLLFHYYDKDFNNEADTPDNFQSRRPNTSFCFLDIRSPGLGDTAMYLCATSTGQYYEQYFGPGTRLTVT.

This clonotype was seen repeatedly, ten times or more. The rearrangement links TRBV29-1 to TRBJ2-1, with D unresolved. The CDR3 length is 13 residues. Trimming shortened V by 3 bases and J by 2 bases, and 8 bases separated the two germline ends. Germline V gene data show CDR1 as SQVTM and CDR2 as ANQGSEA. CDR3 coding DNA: TGCAGCGTTGAGGGAATTACCTACAATGAGCAGTTCTTC. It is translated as CSVEGITYNEQFF.

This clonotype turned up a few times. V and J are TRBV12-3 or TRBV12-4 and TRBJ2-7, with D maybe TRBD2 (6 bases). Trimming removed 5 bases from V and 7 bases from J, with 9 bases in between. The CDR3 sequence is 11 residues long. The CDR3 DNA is TGTGCCAGCAGTGTGGCGGGGGAGCAGTACTTC. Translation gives CASSVAGEQYF.

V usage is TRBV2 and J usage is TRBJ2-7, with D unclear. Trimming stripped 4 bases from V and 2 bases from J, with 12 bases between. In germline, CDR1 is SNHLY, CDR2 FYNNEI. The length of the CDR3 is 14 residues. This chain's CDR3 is CASSAVGRPYEQYF. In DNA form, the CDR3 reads TGTGCCAGCAGTGCGGTGGGTCGACCCTACGAGCAGTACTTC.